The following is a TCR beta chain sequence with its context. Its antigen is currently not known. Base qualities are not recorded, but no much larger clone differs from it by a single base. The sample is drawn from a study of shared clonotypes between healthy human individuals (dated by TCRdb to 2018 to 2021). Describing the broader study: The cohort comprised two women and a few men aged 18 to 49 years. Leukapheresis yielded between about 0.94 and 8.9 billion PBMCs per donor. To increase sequencing depth and limit assay-specific biases, different laboratories used diverse techniques to prepare libraries and sequence TCR repertoires. The study deeply sequenced blood TCR repertoires of five healthy adults to estimate repertoire size and the extent of clonotype sharing between individuals. Per donor, three plates each were used for CD4 naive and CD4 memory, two for CD8 naive, and one for CD8 memory.

Between the V and J ends, shortened by 4 bases and 1 base respectively, the junction contains 14 bases. The cysteine opens and the phenylalanine closes a CDR3 of 15 amino acids. Kept here is only the CDR3 DNA, which spans 45 bases and is read in frame from base 1. The germline V gene specifies LGHNA as CDR1 and YSLEER as CDR2. The donors were healthy, HIV-negative adults who had no recently reported acute infections or vaccinations. All donors were Caucasian adults living in Nashville, Tennessee, USA. CD4+ T cells were enriched through magnetic negative selection, after which naive cells were positively selected on CD45RA and the remaining negative fraction served as the memory subset. After blood collection by leukapheresis, PBMCs were isolated using Ficoll-Histopaque density gradient centrifugation and then cryopreserved in the vapor phase of liquid nitrogen. Analytical flow cytometry was used to check the purity and quantity of every magnetically sorted T cell population. Genomic DNA was isolated from each sorted fraction and quantified by UV absorbance on a Nanodrop 2000c.

TCR CDR3 regions were amplified from genomic DNA by multiplex PCR using the deep immunoSEQ assay. Extracted genomic DNA from each cell subset was distributed evenly across all wells of several immunoSEQ 96-well plates, and each plate was treated as a replicate. For sorted subsets, roughly 200 ng of genomic DNA, equivalent to tens of thousands of T cell genomes, went into each replicate PCR. Purified libraries were measured with a Qubit 3.0 fluorometer, size-checked on a Bioanalyzer 2100, and measured again with the KAPA Library Quantification kit. A separate single-read 150-cycle Illumina NextSeq 550 flow cell was used to sequence each immunoSEQ 96-well plate. Per the original workflow: Because the immunoSEQ output included only junctional sequences and no quality scores, the filtering could not be the same as the filtering used for full-length reads. Sequences were annotated with PyIR, a Python wrapper for IgBLAST v1.9, and V/J genes and CDR3 were assigned using IMGT germline references. Reads were removed for weak V/J assignments (E-value above 1e-6), missing CDR3, stop codons, out-of-frame junctions, or ambiguous translated residues. V3J clonotypes were defined by identical inferred V gene, J gene, and CDR3 amino acid sequence. To compute the percentage overlap between repertoires, the number of shared unique clonotypes was divided by the size of the smaller repertoire. Three approaches were used to assess repertoire richness: RTK rarefaction, the Chao1 estimator, and Recon v2.1 estimates of unobserved clonotypes. For all TCRbeta clonotypes obtained by the gDNA method from a few donors, generation probabilities were computed with OLGA. TCRdb's version of the immuneACCESS table is confined to in-frame rearrangements and falls short of the full clone set. An unresolved V gene accounts for under half of the shortfall where checked; the remainder is of unknown origin. That table furnishes V, J and clone size, whereas the DNA furnished D and trimming. In all, the sample holds about 1.1 million clones, and 75% to 80% of those were seen once. Around 0.47% of the sample goes to the ten largest clones.

Overall study outcomes, separate from this receptor: Rarefaction of sorted-subset datasets indicated incomplete sequencing despite the large sequencing depth. Sampling was restricted to blood, and TCR repertoires in tissue are likely to differ from TCR repertoires in blood. The genetic and exposure-history diversity represented was limited by the small number of donors. Based on pairwise subsampling, the degree of clonotype sharing among donors was expected to be affected by sequencing depth. Higher generation probabilities were observed for clonotypes shared by all four sorted-subset donors than for non-shared clonotypes. When a few donors were compared, the shared fraction of clonotypes was about 5% for naive CD4, roughly 3.4% for naive CD8, 2% to 2.5% for memory CD4, and 0.35% to 0.4% for memory CD8. Naive subsets generally had larger estimated clonotype richness than memory subsets did.

Sequenced input: memory CD4+ T cells from PBMCs. Taken with the paper, the label for cell subset or site translates to: CD45RA-negative fraction. The clonotype originates from a man aged 18 to 30 in good health. Some clones in this sample may be carry-over from other donors' samples. The V gene is TRBV4-3 and the J gene is TRBJ2-7; the D segment could be TRBD2, given 6 matching bases. The DNA is TGCGCCAGCAGCCCCAGCGGGTCCCTTTCCTACGAGCAGTACTTC. It codes for CASSPSGSLSYEQYF.